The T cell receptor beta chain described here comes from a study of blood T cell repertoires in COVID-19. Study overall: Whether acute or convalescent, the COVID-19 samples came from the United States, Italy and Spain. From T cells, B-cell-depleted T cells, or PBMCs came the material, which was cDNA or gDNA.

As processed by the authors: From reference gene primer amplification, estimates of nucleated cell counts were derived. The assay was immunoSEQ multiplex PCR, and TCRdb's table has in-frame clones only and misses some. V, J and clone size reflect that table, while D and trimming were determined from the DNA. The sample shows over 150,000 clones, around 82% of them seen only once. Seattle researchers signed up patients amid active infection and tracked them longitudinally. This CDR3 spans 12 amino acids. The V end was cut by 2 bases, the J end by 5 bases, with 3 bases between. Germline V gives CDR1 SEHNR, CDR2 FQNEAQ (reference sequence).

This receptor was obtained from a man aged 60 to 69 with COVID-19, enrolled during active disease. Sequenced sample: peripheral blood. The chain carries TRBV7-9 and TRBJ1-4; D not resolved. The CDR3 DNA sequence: TGTGCCAGCAGCTTAAGCAATGAAAAACTGTTTTTT. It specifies CASSLSNEKLFF.